Each of the 30 T cell receptor beta chains below was sequenced from the same sample in a study of shared clonotypes between healthy human individuals. Data came from immunoSEQ multiplex PCR; TCRdb stores just in-frame clones and leaves some out. The table has some 2.3 million clones, more than 85% seen once. Source material: naive CD4+ T cells from PBMCs. Subset specified: CD45RA+ positively selected. The receptors originated from a man between 18 and 29 years old in good health. Some clones in this sample may be carry-over from other donors' samples.

The V call is TRBV7-8, the J call TRBJ2-3; 7 bases are a match to TRBD1. J was trimmed by 2 bases and V by 7 bases; bases with no gene match: 9. The CDR3 runs 15 residues. Germline CDR1 and CDR2: SGHVS and FQNEAQ. CDR3 in DNA: TGTGCCAGCAACCTAGGTGGGACAGTCACAGATACGCAGTATTTT. It is translated as CASNLGGTVTDTQYF. The full variable domain, in which reference TRBV7-8 and TRBJ2-3 provide the parts outside the CDR3, is GAGVSQSPRYKVAKRGQDVALRCDPISGHVSLFWYQQALGQGPEFLTYFQNEAQLDKSGLPSDRFFAERPEGSVSTLKIQRTQQEDSAVYLCASNLGGTVTDTQYFGPGTRLTVL.

The chain combines TRBV25-1 with TRBJ2-1; TRBD2 is a possible D gene (6 bases). With 2 bases removed from V and 8 bases from J, the gap between germline ends came to 10 bases. The CDR3 consists of 13 residues. CDR1 and CDR2 (germline): MGHDK, SYGVNS. Here the CDR3 reads CASSEVGGDEQFF. In DNA, the CDR3 is TGTGCCAGCAGTGAAGTCGGCGGGGATGAGCAGTTCTTC.

This chain connects TRBV30 to TRBJ1-1; D is ambiguous. CDR3 length: 13 residues. Deletions cut 4 bases from V and 6 bases from J, with 15 bases between. CDR1 is GTSNPN, CDR2 SVGIG, per germline (reference sequence). The CDR3 region is CAWTYGEGAEAFF. The CDR3 bases are TGTGCCTGGACGTATGGGGAGGGTGCTGAAGCTTTCTTT.

The J gene is TRBJ1-2, the V gene TRBV2; D not certain. V lost 6 bases, J lost 3 bases, and 14 bases lay in between. CDR1 and CDR2 (germline): SNHLY, FYNNEI. CDR3 length: 14 amino acids. CDR3 region: CASSLLSPDYGYTF. Here the CDR3 DNA reads TGTGCCAGCAGCCTTCTATCGCCGGACTATGGCTACACCTTC.

This clone was recorded only once. This chain joins TRBV28 and TRBJ2-1, with 7 bases fitting TRBD1. CDR1 is MDHEN, CDR2 SYDVKM, per germline. The CDR3 totals 13 residues. After removal of 6 bases from V and 9 bases from J, the junction contained 8 bases not matched to a gene. CDR3 sequence reads: CASSLTGVGEQFF. The CDR3 coding sequence is TGTGCCAGCAGCCTCACAGGGGTGGGTGAGCAGTTCTTC.

The chain links TRBV7-9 to TRBJ2-3; D remains unclear. Germline CDR1 reads SEHNR; CDR2 reads FQNEAQ (reference sequence). This CDR3 is built from 15 residues. V gave up 6 bases and J gave up 0 bases, with 13 bases separating them. The CDR3 here is CASRQTESSTDTQYF. The CDR3, as DNA: TGTGCCAGCAGACAAACAGAGTCTAGCACAGATACGCAGTATTTT. Based on the CDR3 plus reference TRBV7-9 and TRBJ2-3, the full variable domain is DTGVSQNPRHKITKRGQNVTFRCDPISEHNRLYWYRQTLGQGPEFLTYFQNEAQLEKSRLLSDRFSAERPKGSFSTLEIQRTEQGDSAMYLCASRQTESSTDTQYFGPGTRLTVL.

DNA for the CDR3: TGCGCCAGCAGCTTGGATATAGCGGGGGCCAGGTACTTC. This gives the protein CASSLDIAGARYF. V is TRBV5-1 and J is TRBJ2-7; 9 bases are a match to TRBD2. This CDR3 is built from 13 residues. V was clipped by 0 bases and J by 12 bases; unmatched bases: 7. Germline V lookup: CDR1 SGHRS, CDR2 YFSETQ.

About this clone itself: Other DNA sequences within the sample encode an identical CDR3. The chain uses TRBV30 and TRBJ2-7, with D unresolved. Trimming removed 2 bases at V and 4 bases at J, with 6 bases between. The length of the CDR3 is 11 residues. Germline values: CDR1 GTSNPN, CDR2 SVGIG (reference sequence). This chain's CDR3 is CAWSPSYEQYF. DNA for the CDR3: TGTGCCTGGAGTCCCTCGTACGAGCAGTACTTC.

The chain uses TRBV28 and TRBJ1-2; D remains unclear. The CDR3 sequence is 16 residues long. Germline V gives CDR1 MDHEN, CDR2 SYDVKM. The V and J ends lost 2 bases and 7 bases respectively, with 20 bases between them. CDR3 sequence (DNA): TGTGCCAGCAGTTTAAGGTTCCGGCCGGAGGCTTTTGGCTACACCTTC. Its translation is CASSLRFRPEAFGYTF.

The V and J genes are TRBV19 and TRBJ2-7, with D possibly being TRBD1 or TRBD2 (5 bases each). This CDR3 is built from 12 residues. Deletions cut 8 bases from V and 6 bases from J, with 14 bases between. Germline lookup yields CDR1 LNHDA and CDR2 SQIVND (reference sequence). The CDR3 DNA is TGTGCCAGTTGGGGGATTTCAGGCGAGCAGTACTTC. As protein: CASWGISGEQYF.

The V gene is TRBV23-1, the J gene TRBJ2-7, with 8 bases identical to TRBD1. TRBV23-1 is placed among ORFs of uncertain function. This CDR3 spans 14 amino acids. Losses at the gene ends were 4 bases for V and 11 bases for J; bases not matched to a gene: 13. The CDR3 region is CASSREGQEKEEYF. The CDR3 region has the DNA TGCGCCAGCAGTCGCGAGGGACAGGAGAAGGAGGAGTACTTC.

The chain links TRBV7-3 to TRBJ1-1; 8 positions agree with TRBD1. The CDR3 extends over 14 amino acids. After removal of 4 bases from V and 4 bases from J, the junction contained 5 bases not matched to a gene. Per the germline V gene, CDR1 is SGHTA and CDR2 is FQGTGA. Here the CDR3 reads CASSSQDRATEAFF. The CDR3 nucleotides are TGTGCCAGCAGCTCCCAGGACAGGGCCACTGAAGCTTTCTTT.

The V call is TRBV29-1, the J call TRBJ2-7, with D possibly TRBD1 on 5 matching bases. V gave up 2 bases and J gave up 2 bases, with 13 bases separating them. The CDR3 has 14 amino acids. Germline CDR1 and CDR2: SQVTM and ANQGSEA. Here the CDR3 reads CSVESRAYPYEQYF. The DNA of the CDR3 is TGCAGCGTTGAAAGCAGGGCCTATCCCTACGAGCAGTACTTC.

The chain links TRBV10-3 to TRBJ1-2; 8 bases fit TRBD1. V was clipped by 10 bases and J by 5 bases; unmatched bases: 9. The CDR3 has 13 amino acids. The germline V gene has CDR1 ENHRY and CDR2 SYGVKD. Here the CDR3 DNA reads TGTGCCACCAACCTACAGGGGGGGTATGGCTACACCTTC. Translation: CATNLQGGYGYTF.

The genes are TRBV5-1 and TRBJ2-5, with no clear D. Germline V gene sequence: CDR1 SGHRS, CDR2 YFSETQ. Trimming took off 4 bases at V and 3 bases at J, with 10 bases between the two ends. The CDR3 loop spans 13 amino acids. CDR3 sequence (DNA): TGCGCCAGCAGCATTGGACGGAAAGAGACCCAGTACTTC. Protein: CASSIGRKETQYF. The full variable domain, with the rest looked up from reference TRBV5-1 and TRBJ2-5, is KAGVTQTPRYLIKTRGQQVTLSCSPISGHRSVSWYQQTPGQGLQFLFEYFSETQRNKGNFPGRFSGRQFSNSRSEMNVSTLELGDSALYLCASSIGRKETQYFGPGTRLLVL.

V usage is TRBV5-1 and J usage is TRBJ2-3; 10 nucleotides line up with TRBD2. Germline CDR1 and CDR2: SGHRS and YFSETQ. V lost 2 bases to trimming and J lost 4 bases; unmatched junction nucleotides: 4. There are 15 residues in the CDR3. In nucleotides, the CDR3 is TGCGCCAGCAGCTTCTCTAGCGGGAGCCCAGATACGCAGTATTTT. Its translation: CASSFSSGSPDTQYF.

Notes on this clone: Other DNA sequences in this sample translate to the same CDR3. The rearrangement links TRBV5-6 to TRBJ2-3; D gene uncertain. CDR1 and CDR2 from the germline V gene are SGHDT and YYEEEE. Trimming removed 2 bases at V and 5 bases at J, with 3 bases between. The CDR3 runs 11 residues. The CDR3 sequence is CASSFGDTQYF. CDR3 in DNA: TGTGCCAGCAGCTTTGGAGATACGCAGTATTTT.

J is TRBJ2-1 and V is TRBV27; 8 bases are shared with TRBD1. CDR1 and CDR2 from the germline V gene are MNHEY and SMNVEV (reference sequence). The CDR3 extends over 15 amino acids. Unmatched junction bases numbered 11, after V lost 7 bases and J lost 6 bases. The CDR3: CASTTGQVASNEQFF. The CDR3 bases are TGTGCCAGCACCACGGGACAGGTGGCTTCCAATGAGCAGTTCTTC.

V and J are TRBV7-2 and TRBJ2-1; D not resolved. This CDR3 is 13 amino acids long. V gave up 3 bases and J gave up 2 bases, with 5 bases separating them. Germline lookup yields CDR1 SGHTA and CDR2 FQGNSA. CDR3 in amino acids: CASSFVTYNEQFF. The CDR3 coding sequence is TGTGCCAGCAGCTTCGTAACCTACAATGAGCAGTTCTTC. Variable domain in full (rest from reference TRBV7-2 and TRBJ2-1): GAGVSQSPSNKVTEKGKDVELRCDPISGHTALYWYRQSLGQGLEFLIYFQGNSAPDKSGLPSDRFSAERTGGSVSTLTIQRTQQEDSAVYLCASSFVTYNEQFFGPGTRLTVL.

This rearrangement joins TRBV7-3 to TRBJ2-1; TRBD2 matches at 7 bases. V dropped 5 bases and J dropped 10; count of bases not matched to a gene: 11. The CDR3 is 14 amino acids. Germline loops: CDR1 SGHTA, CDR2 FQGTGA. The CDR3 loop reads CASSPGGDPQEQFF. DNA of the CDR3: TGTGCCAGCAGCCCGGGGGGAGACCCCCAGGAGCAGTTCTTC.

The chain uses TRBV18 and TRBJ2-1; 10 nucleotides line up with TRBD2. Per the germline V gene, CDR1 is KGHSH and CDR2 is LQKENI. The V and J ends lost 2 bases and 8 bases, in that order; junction bases with no gene match: 6. The CDR3 consists of 15 residues. The CDR3 sequence: CASSPGLAGADEQFF. The CDR3 DNA reads as TGTGCCAGCTCACCAGGCCTAGCGGGAGCGGATGAGCAGTTCTTC.

The chain is built from TRBV27 and TRBJ2-3; no clear D gene. Germline CDR1 MNHEY, CDR2 SMNVEV (reference sequence). With 3 bases removed from V and 5 bases from J, the gap between germline ends came to 9 bases. The CDR3 sequence is 13 residues long. Here the CDR3 DNA reads TGTGCCAGCAGTTTTCGTACGGGAGATACGCAGTATTTT. It codes for CASSFRTGDTQYF.

The rearrangement uses TRBV7-5 and TRBJ2-6; the table's D gene call, TRBD2, was not cross checked with the DNA. TRBV7-5 constitutes a pseudogene. This CDR3 comprises 16 residues. CDR3 loop: CVRSPYTSGGRVVLTF. The CDR3 DNA is TGTGTCAGAAGCCCCTACACGAGCGGGGGGCGGGTTGTCCTGACTTTC.

The chain employs TRBV27 and TRBJ1-1; D not resolved. Germline loops: CDR1 MNHEY, CDR2 SMNVEV (reference sequence). The V end was cut by 5 bases, the J end by 1 base, with 14 bases between. The CDR3 totals 15 residues. The DNA of the CDR3 is TGTGCCAGCAGTAGTCGTATGACGGGGAACACTGAAGCTTTCTTT. It specifies CASSSRMTGNTEAFF.

CDR3 loop: CASSSPGVTGELFF. As DNA, the CDR3 is TGTGCCAGCAGCTCTCCGGGAGTGACCGGGGAGCTGTTTTTT. The chain combines TRBV7-3 with TRBJ2-2; D might be TRBD2 (6 bases). The germline V gene has CDR1 SGHTA and CDR2 FQGTGA. This CDR3 spans 14 amino acids. Trimming cost V 4 bases and J 5 bases, with 11 bases left between them.

The rearrangement uses TRBV28 and TRBJ1-5; D gene ambiguous. The V gene's germline CDR1 is MDHEN and CDR2 SYDVKM. CDR3 length equals 12 residues. V was pared by 6 bases and J by 3 bases, with 6 bases between. The CDR3 DNA is TGTGCCAGCAGGAACGCCAATCAGCCCCAGCATTTT. Its protein product is CASRNANQPQHF.

The chain is built from TRBV6-4 and TRBJ2-1; 11 nucleotides line up with TRBD2. Unmatched junction bases numbered 15, after V lost 8 bases and J lost 9 bases. The CDR3 spans 16 residues. Germline V CDR1 and CDR2: MRHNA, SNTAGT. The CDR3 here is CASPAGLAGRGAEQFF. CDR3 in DNA: TGTGCCAGCCCTGCAGGACTAGCGGGTAGGGGGGCTGAGCAGTTCTTC.

The V gene is TRBV29-1, the J gene TRBJ2-5; 7 bases are a match to TRBD2. The CDR3 length is 16 residues. Germline V CDR1 and CDR2: SQVTM, ANQGSEA. Trimming cost V 7 bases and J 4 bases; bases outside gene matches: 18. The DNA for the CDR3 is TGCAGCGCCTCGGGGGGAGCTCTACTCTCGCCAGAGACCCAGTACTTC. It codes for CSASGGALLSPETQYF.

V gene TRBV7-9 combines with J gene TRBJ1-3; perhaps TRBD1 as D (5 bases). Germline V gene lookup returns CDR1 SEHNR and CDR2 FQNEAQ (reference sequence). The V end lost 5 bases, the J end lost 0 bases, and 17 bases lay between the germline ends. The CDR3 consists of 17 residues. The CDR3 region is CASSVILGRVSGNTIYF. The CDR3 DNA is TGTGCCAGCAGCGTAATTTTGGGACGGGTCTCTGGAAACACCATATATTTT.

The chain carries TRBV28 and TRBJ2-7, with 7 bases identical to TRBD1. CDR3 length: 18 residues. Germline V gene lookup returns CDR1 MDHEN and CDR2 SYDVKM. After removal of 4 bases from V and 3 bases from J, the junction contained 18 bases not matched to a gene. Here the CDR3 reads CASSSTVAMDRFFYEQYF. CDR3 in DNA: TGTGCCAGCAGTTCGACAGTTGCCATGGACAGGTTCTTCTACGAGCAGTACTTC.